This TCR beta chain is from a study of blood T cell repertoires in COVID-19. In the study's own analysis: Using reference gene primer amplification, nucleated cell counts were estimated. Sequencing used immunoSEQ multiplex PCR; TCRdb keeps in-frame clones, though not all of them. V, J and clone size are taken as reported in that table, and D and trimming were inferred from the DNA itself. The sample lists a few hundred thousand clones; around nine tenths were seen once. The germline V gene has CDR1 SEHNR and CDR2 FQNEAQ (reference sequence). V dropped 1 base and J dropped 6 bases, with 12 bases sitting between them. There are 14 residues in the CDR3.

Specimen: PBMCs or T cells enriched from blood (not recorded which). The TCR sequence derives from a woman in her thirties who had been exposed to COVID-19. This rearrangement joins TRBV7-9 to TRBJ1-1; possible D gene TRBD1, 5 bases. CDR3: CASSLEAGLAEAFF. The CDR3 nucleotides are TGTGCCAGCAGCTTAGAGGCAGGGCTCGCTGAAGCTTTCTTT.